This T cell receptor beta chain originates from a study of shared clonotypes between healthy human individuals. Whole-study results and caveats: Depth was large, yet rarefaction showed that sorted-subset sequencing was incomplete. Estimated richness values were generally larger in naive subsets than in memory subsets. Only blood was sampled; tissue repertoires likely differ.

Germline CDR1 is SEHNR and CDR2 is FQNEAQ (reference sequence). Between the trimmed V and J ends, which lost 5 bases and 4 bases, there was a span of 14 bases. This CDR3 spans 14 amino acids. Deep was the level used in running the assay. Only in-frame clones appear in the TCRdb table, and some are missing; sequencing was by immunoSEQ multiplex PCR. The sample holds some 2,100,000 clones; 90% to 96% are singletons and the top ten take roughly 0.13%. Concerning this clone itself: Its antigen remains unidentified.

The chain carries TRBV7-9 and TRBJ1-2, with D possibly matching TRBD1 (6 bases). The origin of this receptor is a man between 18 and 35 years old in good health. Source material: naive CD4+ T cells sorted from blood. The sample's subset: CD45RA+ positively selected. CDR3: CASSIGGPGYGYTF. DNA of the CDR3: TGTGCCAGCAGCATCGGGGGGCCGGGCTATGGCTACACCTTC.